These 14 T cell receptor beta chains originate from one sample sequenced in a study of cytomegalovirus exposure and HLA in healthy donors (dated by TCRdb to 2016 to 2017). Library method: the immunoSEQ multiplex PCR assay. The multiplex PCR relied on a mix of 60 forward primers for TCR Vbeta segments and 13 reverse primers for TCR Jbeta segments. This is the immuneACCESS table as TCRdb keeps it, with only in-frame sequences that have V and J called. A part of the clones is gone; compared with another copy, unresolved V genes explain less than half, and the rest is unexplained. The sample contains roughly 150,000 clones, roughly 10% of them found a single time. The biggest ten clones account for 1.5% to 2% of the sample. Sequencing used PBMCs. These receptors all come from a male donor in good health and CMV-seronegative.

This clone was observed a handful of times. This chain's CDR3 is CASSDRGRHEQFF. In nucleotides, the CDR3 is TGTGCCAGCAGCGACAGGGGTAGGCATGAGCAGTTCTTC. This chain links TRBV7-8 with TRBJ2-1, with 8 positions matching TRBD1. Germline values: CDR1 SGHVS, CDR2 FQNEAQ. V shed 5 bases, J shed 8 bases, and the junction held 5 bases outside the gene matches. The CDR3 runs to 13 residues. Complete variable domain (other parts from reference TRBV7-8 and TRBJ2-1): GAGVSQSPRYKVAKRGQDVALRCDPISGHVSLFWYQQALGQGPEFLTYFQNEAQLDKSGLPSDRFFAERPEGSVSTLKIQRTQQEDSAVYLCASSDRGRHEQFFGPGTRLTVL.

This clone showed up just a few times. This rearrangement joins TRBV28 to TRBJ2-2, with 12 bases lining up with TRBD1. Germline V gene lookup returns CDR1 MDHEN and CDR2 SYDVKM. The CDR3 contains 17 residues. J gave up 7 bases and V 4 bases, and 10 bases lay outside the gene matches. The CDR3 DNA sequence: TGTGCCAGCAGTTCCTCCGCCGGGACAGGGGGCGGCGGGGAGCTGTTTTTT. Translating it yields CASSSSAGTGGGGELFF.

Only a few counts were recorded for this clone. The chain employs TRBV25-1 and TRBJ2-5; 7 bases fit TRBD1. The J call could be wrong; TRBJ2-7 is a better fit for the DNA end. This CDR3 region has 14 residues. Germline V gives CDR1 MGHDK, CDR2 SYGVNS. CDR3 residues: CASRGTASSYEQYF. The CDR3 DNA reads TGTGCCAGCAGGGGGACAGCCTCTTCCTACGAGCAGTACTTC.

For the CDR3, the DNA is TGTGCCAGCATTCCGACAGGGGCTGGCAATCAGCCCCAGCATTTT. Translating it yields CASIPTGAGNQPQHF. The chain uses TRBV2 and TRBJ1-5; 8 positions agree with TRBD1. Germline V gene sequence: CDR1 SNHLY, CDR2 FYNNEI. J lost 2 bases, V lost 7 bases, and 7 bases had no gene match. The CDR3 runs 15 residues.

V gene TRBV9 combines with J gene TRBJ2-2; D is undetermined. This CDR3 is built from 15 residues. Germline CDR1 and CDR2: SGDLS and YYNGEE. V lost 1 base and J lost 3, with 10 bases in between. The CDR3: CASSVSNLDTGELFF. Written as DNA, the CDR3 is TGTGCCAGCAGCGTAAGCAACCTCGACACCGGGGAGCTGTTTTTT.

The chain carries TRBV19 and TRBJ2-7; tentatively, D is TRBD2 (5 bases). Trimming shortened V by 2 bases and J by 5 bases, and 7 bases separated the two germline ends. In germline, CDR1 is LNHDA, CDR2 SQIVND (reference sequence). The CDR3 extends over 12 amino acids. In nucleotides, the CDR3 is TGTGCCAGTAGTATAAGAGGGAACGAGCAGTACTTC. This gives the protein CASSIRGNEQYF.

CDR3 protein: CASSSFQGLAKNIQYF. The CDR3 bases are TGTGCCAGCAGTTCGTTTCAGGGGCTAGCCAAAAACATTCAGTACTTC. The V call is TRBV2, the J call TRBJ2-4, with D possibly matching TRBD1 (6 bases). The V end lost 5 bases, the J end lost 0 bases, and 14 bases lay between the germline ends. This CDR3 is built from 16 residues. Germline values: CDR1 SNHLY, CDR2 FYNNEI.

The J gene is TRBJ2-3, the V gene TRBV9; TRBD2 agrees at 10 bases. Germline CDR1 is SGDLS and CDR2 is YYNGEE. The V gene end was trimmed by 0 bases and the J gene end by 6 bases; junction bases not matched to a gene: 4. The CDR3 consists of 15 residues. As DNA, the CDR3 is TGTGCCAGCAGCGTAGCGCTAGCGGGGGTTGATACGCAGTATTTT. It yields the protein CASSVALAGVDTQYF.

This clone was recorded a few times. This chain connects TRBV14 to TRBJ2-4; 7 bases match TRBD1. Germline V gene lookup returns CDR1 SGHDN and CDR2 FVKESK. There are 17 residues in the CDR3. Losses at the gene ends were 4 bases for V and 2 bases for J; bases not matched to a gene: 11. This CDR3 reads CASSLSTGIRTKNIQYF. The CDR3 nucleotides are TGTGCCAGCAGCCTATCGACAGGGATAAGAACCAAAAACATTCAGTACTTC. Filled out from reference TRBV14 and TRBJ2-4, the complete variable domain reads EAGVTQFPSHSVIEKGQTVTLRCDPISGHDNLYWYRRVMGKEIKFLLHFVKESKQDESGMPNNRFLAERTGGTYSTLKVQPAELEDSGVYFCASSLSTGIRTKNIQYFGAGTRLSVL.

The gene calls are TRBV4-2 and TRBJ1-5; TRBD1 agrees at 8 bases. Germline V gene sequence: CDR1 LGHNA, CDR2 YNFKEQ. CDR3 length equals 16 residues. J lost 6 bases, V lost 0 bases, and 7 bases had no gene match. CDR3 in amino acids: CASSQDMTGDGQPQHF. The CDR3 bases are TGTGCCAGCAGCCAAGATATGACAGGGGACGGTCAGCCCCAGCATTTT.

This rearrangement joins TRBV11-3 to TRBJ2-2; D not resolved. CDR1 and CDR2 from the germline V gene are SGHNT and YENEEA. This CDR3 region has 15 residues. Trimming removed 3 bases from V and 2 bases from J, with 10 bases in between. CDR3 loop: CASSFGLPNTGELFF. CDR3 DNA: TGTGCCAGCAGCTTCGGTCTCCCTAACACCGGGGAGCTGTTTTTT.

This clone was detected only a few times. The rearrangement joins TRBV6-5 to TRBJ2-1; D is perhaps TRBD1 (6 bases). This CDR3 has 14 residues. CDR1 and CDR2 from the germline V gene are MNHEY and SVGAGI. The V gene lost 2 bases and the J gene lost 5 bases, with 10 bases spanning the gap. CDR3 in DNA: TGTGCCAGCAGTTACGAGGGGGACCACAATGAGCAGTTCTTC. Translated: CASSYEGDHNEQFF.

The table lists this clone with a few counts. The rearrangement joins TRBV28 to TRBJ1-2; TRBD1 matches at 10 bases. V shed 6 bases and J 4 bases; nucleotides not matched to a gene: 5. Germline loops: CDR1 MDHEN, CDR2 SYDVKM. The CDR3 has 14 amino acids. CDR3 region: CASRRDRGAYGYTF. The CDR3 nucleotides read TGTGCCAGCAGACGGGACAGGGGCGCCTATGGCTACACCTTC.

The chain is built from TRBV6-1 and TRBJ2-7, with TRBD1 identical over 7 bases. Germline assignment: CDR1 MNHNS and CDR2 SASEGT. The trim removed 7 bases at V and 2 bases at J, leaving 5 bases unmatched. This CDR3 is built from 13 residues. The CDR3 sequence is CASTRDSTYEQYF. CDR3 coding DNA: TGTGCCAGCACCAGGGACAGCACCTACGAGCAGTACTTC.